Each of the 23 T cell receptor beta chains below was sequenced from the same sample in a study of PD-1 blockade in mismatch repair-deficient tumors. This table comes from immunoSEQ multiplex PCR, and its TCRdb copy is limited to in-frame clones, with some not included. This table has about 100,000 clones, about 79% appearing once. This specimen was peripheral blood, taken less than 37 weeks after starting pembrolizumab. These receptors all come from an adult with mismatch repair-deficient cancer.

This chain connects TRBV11-3 to TRBJ2-6; a weak D match, TRBD1 (5 bases). The V end lost 5 bases, the J end lost 0 bases, and 14 bases lay between the germline ends. This CDR3 is 17 amino acids long. Germline lookup yields CDR1 SGHNT and CDR2 YENEEA. The CDR3 coding sequence is TGTGCCAGCAGCCGACAGAGAGGAAGCTCTGGGGCCAACGTCCTGACTTTC. It translates to CASSRQRGSSGANVLTF.

The V call is TRBV19, the J call TRBJ2-7, with TRBD2 matching 10 bases. This CDR3 contains 15 residues. CDR1 LNHDA and CDR2 SQIVND come from the germline V gene (reference sequence). The V segment lost 6 bases and the J segment 3 bases; nucleotides outside the gene matches: 8. CDR3 sequence (DNA): TGTGCCAGTAGGTCTAGCGGGAGTTCGGTCTACGAGCAGTACTTC. Translated: CASRSSGSSVYEQYF.

This clone has only one observation. The chain recombines TRBV20-1 with TRBJ2-7; D gene uncertain. This CDR3 is 8 amino acids long. Germline-derived CDR1 and CDR2 are DFQATT and SNEGSKA (reference sequence). Deletions cut 8 bases from V and 9 bases from J, with 8 bases between. For the CDR3, the DNA is TGCAGTTCGATCGGGCAGTACTTC. Amino acid sequence: CSSIGQYF.

The rearrangement uses TRBV7-2 and TRBJ1-5; D is uncertain. Germline CDR1 is SGHTA and CDR2 is FQGNSA. This CDR3 is 15 amino acids long. Trimming took off 0 bases at V and 0 bases at J, with 6 bases between the two ends. As DNA, the CDR3 is TGTGCCAGCAGCTTAGCGGTACATAGCAATCAGCCCCAGCATTTT. Protein product: CASSLAVHSNQPQHF.

The chain uses TRBV5-6 and TRBJ1-2, with 7 bases fitting TRBD1. Germline lookup yields CDR1 SGHDT and CDR2 YYEEEE. This CDR3 is built from 14 residues. Trimming removed 3 bases from V and 5 bases from J; junction bases left unmatched: 7. As DNA, the CDR3 is TGTGCCAGCAGCTCGACAGGGCCTGCTTATGGCTACACCTTC. Translated: CASSSTGPAYGYTF.

The genes are TRBV7-2 and TRBJ1-2; possible D gene TRBD1, 5 bases. This CDR3 spans 16 amino acids. With 5 bases removed from V and 1 base from J, the gap between germline ends came to 17 bases. Germline-derived CDR1 and CDR2 are SGHTA and FQGNSA. The CDR3 DNA follows: TGTGCCAGCAGCCCCTGGGCCGGGGCGGTTAACTATGGCTACACCTTC. It is translated as CASSPWAGAVNYGYTF.

This clone was detected a few times. J is TRBJ2-7 and V is TRBV7-9; TRBD2 matches at 10 bases. CDR1 SEHNR and CDR2 FQNEAQ come from the germline V gene (reference sequence). V gave up 10 bases and J gave up 3 bases; unmatched junction bases: 9. This CDR3 has 14 amino acids. In DNA, the CDR3 is TGTGCCATCAAGTCCCTAGCGGGAGTCTACGAGCAGTACTTC. Its translation: CAIKSLAGVYEQYF.

The CDR3 coding sequence is TGTGCCAGCAGCTACAAAACCGGGACTAGCGGGAACTCCTACGAGCAGTACTTC. Translating it yields CASSYKTGTSGNSYEQYF. The chain joins TRBV14 to TRBJ2-7; TRBD2 aligns across 13 bases. CDR3 length: 18 residues. The germline CDR1 and CDR2 sequences are SGHDN and FVKESK. The ends lost 5 bases at V and 0 bases at J; junction bases unmatched: 10.

This clone was detected once. CDR3 DNA sequence: TGCGCCAGTAAGACAGGGATCTCCTACGAGCAGTACTTC. Translation: CASKTGISYEQYF. This chain joins TRBV5-1 and TRBJ2-7, with TRBD1 matching over 7 bases. After removal of 8 bases from V and 0 bases from J, the junction contained 5 bases not matched to a gene. Germline CDR1 reads SGHRS; CDR2 reads YFSETQ. The CDR3 loop spans 13 amino acids.

This clone was seen once. V is TRBV19 and J is TRBJ2-1, with D perhaps TRBD1 (6 bases). V lost 2 bases and J lost 4, with 12 bases in between. Germline lookup yields CDR1 LNHDA and CDR2 SQIVND (reference sequence). This CDR3 region has 15 residues. Here the CDR3 reads CASSITTGLYNEQFF. In DNA form, the CDR3 reads TGTGCCAGTAGTATAACCACAGGGCTTTACAATGAGCAGTTCTTC.

The V and J genes are TRBV27 and TRBJ1-1; D might be TRBD1 (5 bases). Germline V lookup: CDR1 MNHEY, CDR2 SMNVEV (reference sequence). The CDR3 runs to 18 residues. V dropped 5 bases and J dropped 0 bases, with 22 bases sitting between them. The CDR3 DNA sequence: TGTGCCAGCAGTCGACTGGACGGGGCGGGGGTGGTGAACACTGAAGCTTTCTTT. Its translation is CASSRLDGAGVVNTEAFF.

The CDR3 region is CASSDDSYNEQFF. The CDR3 DNA follows: TGTGCCAGTAGCGACGACTCCTACAATGAGCAGTTCTTC. The chain uses TRBV19 and TRBJ2-1; D is unclear. The V gene's germline CDR1 is LNHDA and CDR2 SQIVND (reference sequence). V gave up 6 bases and J gave up 0 bases, with 6 bases separating them. This CDR3 spans 13 amino acids.

The rearrangement links TRBV6-5 to TRBJ2-5, with a possible D match to TRBD2 (6 bases). Per the germline V gene, CDR1 is MNHEY and CDR2 is SVGAGI. V lost 7 bases and J 3 bases, leaving 12 bases between the germline ends. CDR3 length: 13 residues. CDR3 nucleotides: TGTGCCAGCAAGACGGGAGTCGAAGAGACCCAGTACTTC. It is translated as CASKTGVEETQYF.

The chain recombines TRBV6-5 with TRBJ2-1; possibly TRBD1 or TRBD2 for D (6 bases each). V was clipped by 7 bases and J by 7 bases, with 17 bases between them. The length of the CDR3 is 14 residues. Per germline, CDR1 MNHEY and CDR2 SVGAGI. CDR3 sequence reads: CASKSGARGNEQFF. The CDR3 DNA sequence: TGTGCCAGCAAGTCGGGGGCGCGAGGTAATGAGCAGTTCTTC.

The chain employs TRBV15 and TRBJ2-7; 9 positions agree with TRBD2. V dropped 4 bases and J dropped 6; count of bases not matched to a gene: 16. CDR3 length: 17 residues. From germline, CDR1 is LNHNV and CDR2 YYDKDF (reference sequence). The CDR3 loop is CATSNLRLAESRGEQYF. In DNA, the CDR3 is TGTGCCACCAGCAACCTGCGACTAGCGGAAAGCAGGGGCGAGCAGTACTTC. Together with reference TRBV15 and TRBJ2-7, the CDR3 gives the full variable domain: DAMVIQNPRYQVTQFGKPVTLSCSQTLNHNVMYWYQQKSSQAPKLLFHYYDKDFNNEADTPDNFQSRRPNTSFCFLDIRSPGLGDTAMYLCATSNLRLAESRGEQYFGPGTRLTVT.

The count of this clone is one. V usage is TRBV27 and J usage is TRBJ2-2; D may correspond to TRBD1 or TRBD2 (6 bases each). The V end lost 2 bases, the J end lost 4 bases, and 11 bases lay between the germline ends. The CDR3 spans 15 residues. From germline, CDR1 is MNHEY and CDR2 SMNVEV (reference sequence). The CDR3 sequence: CASSLVGGLTGELFF. CDR3 in DNA: TGTGCCAGCAGTTTAGTGGGGGGCCTCACCGGGGAGCTGTTTTTT.

The V call is TRBV4-3, the J call TRBJ1-1, with unresolved D. The length of the CDR3 is 17 residues. Germline V gene data show CDR1 as LGHNA and CDR2 as YSLEER. Trimming removed 0 bases from V and 1 base from J, with 15 bases in between. The CDR3 nucleotides read TGCGCCAGCAGCCAAGATAAGTCCAGTGTTGGGAACACTGAAGCTTTCTTT. Translating it yields CASSQDKSSVGNTEAFF.

This clone was picked up a small number of times. This chain joins TRBV6-5 and TRBJ2-7, with 10 bases matching TRBD1. V lost 4 bases to trimming and J lost 5 bases; unmatched junction nucleotides: 5. This CDR3 has 14 residues. Germline V CDR1 and CDR2: MNHEY, SVGAGI. CDR3 protein: CASSSTTGGHEQYF. CDR3 DNA sequence: TGTGCCAGCAGTTCCACGACAGGGGGCCACGAGCAGTACTTC.

This clone was observed a few times. This rearrangement joins TRBV2 to TRBJ2-2; D is ambiguous. The V gene lost 8 bases and the J gene lost 0 bases, with 13 bases spanning the gap. The CDR3 consists of 15 residues. The germline V gene has CDR1 SNHLY and CDR2 FYNNEI. As DNA, the CDR3 is TGTGCCAGCCTGCCAGGACCCGCGAACACCGGGGAGCTGTTTTTT. This codes for CASLPGPANTGELFF.

This chain joins TRBV6-5 and TRBJ2-3; D is uncertain. Trimming pared 8 bases from V and 6 bases from J, leaving 12 bases between. CDR1 and CDR2 from the germline V gene are MNHEY and SVGAGI. This CDR3 is 12 amino acids long. CDR3 sequence (DNA): TGTGCCAGCGGGGATTCCTCGGATACGCAGTATTTT. Translated, it gives CASGDSSDTQYF.

CDR3 in DNA: TGTGCCAGCAGCTTAGCGGGAGGAATAACCGGGGAGCTGTTTTTT. Encoded protein: CASSLAGGITGELFF. V and J are TRBV7-6 and TRBJ2-2; D is possibly TRBD2 (6 bases). This CDR3 has 15 amino acids. Trimming shortened V by 0 bases and J by 5 bases, and 10 bases separated the two germline ends. Per the germline V gene, CDR1 is SGHVS and CDR2 is FNYEAQ.

The chain combines TRBV7-9 with TRBJ2-2, with TRBD2 matching over 10 bases. The CDR3 consists of 16 residues. Per germline, CDR1 SEHNR and CDR2 FQNEAQ (reference sequence). The junction had 8 bases not matched to a gene; V was cut back by 3 bases and J by 7 bases. The CDR3 reads CASSFTSGRVVGELFF. The CDR3 DNA sequence: TGTGCCAGCAGCTTCACAAGCGGGAGGGTCGTCGGGGAGCTGTTTTTT.

The rearrangement links TRBV5-1 to TRBJ2-1; 11 nucleotides agree with TRBD1. CDR3 length equals 15 residues. Germline loops: CDR1 SGHRS, CDR2 YFSETQ. The V and J ends lost 2 bases and 9 bases, in that order; junction bases with no gene match: 7. The CDR3: CASSFFGTGGSEQFF. The CDR3 DNA reads TGCGCCAGCAGCTTTTTTGGGACAGGGGGTTCTGAGCAGTTCTTC.